This TCR beta chain was found in a study of cytomegalovirus exposure and HLA in healthy donors. Study-wide results and caveats: TCR beta chains associated with HLA were, in a later analysis, more clonally expanded than equally common others. Later analysis suggested links between common viral pathogens and several top significant clusters. Roughly even sequencing depth across donors was the assumption behind the presence/absence analyses.

Every donor was a healthy person donating bone marrow. V shed 4 bases and J 0 bases; nucleotides not matched to a gene: 3. In germline, CDR1 is LGHNA, CDR2 YSLEER. CDR3 size: 15 residues. It was with 60 Vbeta and 13 Jbeta primers that the PCR ran. The repertoire was sequenced with immunoSEQ multiplex PCR; TCRdb's copy has only in-frame clones and lacks some. The specimen's table records roughly 100,000 clones. In regard to this clone: Antigen: not known.

The receptor was derived from a man in his fifties in good health and CMV-seropositive. The chain has TRBV4-3 and TRBJ1-1; 9 bases match TRBD1. Sequencing was carried out using PBMCs. CDR3: CASSRQGVMNTEAFF. Written as DNA, the CDR3 is TGCGCCAGCAGCCGACAGGGGGTGATGAACACTGAAGCTTTCTTT.